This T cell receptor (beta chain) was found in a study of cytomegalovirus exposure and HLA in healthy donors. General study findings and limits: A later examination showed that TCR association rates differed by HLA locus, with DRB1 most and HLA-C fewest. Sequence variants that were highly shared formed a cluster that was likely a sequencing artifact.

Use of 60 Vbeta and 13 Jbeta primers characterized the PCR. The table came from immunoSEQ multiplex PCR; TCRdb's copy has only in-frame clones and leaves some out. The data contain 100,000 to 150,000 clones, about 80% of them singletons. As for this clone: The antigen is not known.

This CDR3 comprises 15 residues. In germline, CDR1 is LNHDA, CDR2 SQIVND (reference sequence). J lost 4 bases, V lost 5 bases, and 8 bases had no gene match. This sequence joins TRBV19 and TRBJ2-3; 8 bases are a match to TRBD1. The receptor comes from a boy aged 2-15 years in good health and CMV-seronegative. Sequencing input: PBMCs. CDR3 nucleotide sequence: TGTGCCAGTAGTCCCTACAGGGGGGACGCAGATACGCAGTATTTT. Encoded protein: CASSPYRGDADTQYF. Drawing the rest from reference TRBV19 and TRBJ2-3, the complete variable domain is DGGITQSPKYLFRKEGQNVTLSCEQNLNHDAMYWYRQDPGQGLRLIYYSQIVNDFQKGDIAEGYSVSREKKESFPLTVTSAQKNPTAFYLCASSPYRGDADTQYFGPGTRLTVL.